This T cell receptor beta chain was identified in a study of Ad26.COV2.S vaccination and SARS-CoV-2 variants. Study-wide context: As a participant in COV1001, the donor was in the Ad26.COV2.S trial arm.

The treatment denotes: over 15 received Ad26.COV2.S at low or high dose, single or two shots; a few received placebo; per-sample allocation not given. Repertoires come from day 63 after the first vaccine or placebo injection. Vaccination employed an Ad26 vector expressing the Wuhan-strain SARS-CoV-2 spike. The CDR3 covers 13 residues. Germline CDR1 LGHNA, CDR2 YNFKEQ. The V end was cut by 5 bases, the J end by 6 bases, with 11 bases between. The method was immunoSEQ multiplex PCR; TCRdb's version includes in-frame clones alone and lacks a portion of them. The data hold fewer than 400,000 clones, with roughly 90% observed a single time.

This sequence was found in a person between 18 and 65 years old who received the Ad26.COV2.S COVID-19 vaccine or a placebo. This sequence joins TRBV4-2 and TRBJ1-5, with D uncertain. The sequenced sample was peripheral blood, obtained in a trial of Ad26.COV2.S vaccine versus placebo. The CDR3 DNA follows: TGTGCCAGCAGCGCCTCACTAGGTCAGCCCCAGCATTTT. Translated: CASSASLGQPQHF.